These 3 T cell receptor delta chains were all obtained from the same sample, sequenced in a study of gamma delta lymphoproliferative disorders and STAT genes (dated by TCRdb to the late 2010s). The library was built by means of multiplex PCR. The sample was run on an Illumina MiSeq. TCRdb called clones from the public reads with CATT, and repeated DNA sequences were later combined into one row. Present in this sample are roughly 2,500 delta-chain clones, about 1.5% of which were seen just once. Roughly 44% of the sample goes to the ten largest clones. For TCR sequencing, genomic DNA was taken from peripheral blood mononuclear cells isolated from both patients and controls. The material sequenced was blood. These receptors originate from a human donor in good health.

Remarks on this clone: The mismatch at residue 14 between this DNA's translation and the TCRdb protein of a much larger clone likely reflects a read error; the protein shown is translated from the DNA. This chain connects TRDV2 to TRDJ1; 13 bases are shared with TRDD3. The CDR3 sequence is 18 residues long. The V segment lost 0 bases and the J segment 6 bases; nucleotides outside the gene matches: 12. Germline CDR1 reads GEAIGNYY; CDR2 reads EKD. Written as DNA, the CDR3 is TGTGCCTGTGACACCGTAATCACTGGGGGATACGAGAGTAATAAACTCATCTTT. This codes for CACDTVITGGYESNKLIF.

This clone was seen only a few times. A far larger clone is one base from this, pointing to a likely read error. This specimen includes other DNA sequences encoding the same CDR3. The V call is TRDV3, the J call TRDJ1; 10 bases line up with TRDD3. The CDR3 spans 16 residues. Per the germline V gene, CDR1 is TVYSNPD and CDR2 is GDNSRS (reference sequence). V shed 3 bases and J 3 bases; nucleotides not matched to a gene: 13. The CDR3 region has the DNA TGTGCCTTCCCCAAAGGCCTGGGGGATATGGCCGATAAACTCATCTTT. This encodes CAFPKGLGDMADKLIF. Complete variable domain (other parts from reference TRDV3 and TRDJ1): CDKVTQSSPDQTVASGSEVVLLCTYDTVYSNPDLFWYRIRPDYSFQFVFYGDNSRSEGADFTQGRFSVKHILTQKAFHLVISPVRTEDSATYYCAFPKGLGDMADKLIFGKGTRVTVEP.

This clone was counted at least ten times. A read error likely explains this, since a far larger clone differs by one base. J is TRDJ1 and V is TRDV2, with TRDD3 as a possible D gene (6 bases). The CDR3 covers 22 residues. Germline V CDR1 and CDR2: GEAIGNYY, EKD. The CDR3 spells CACGTVRFGPEGETLYTDKLIF. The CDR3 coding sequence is TGTGCCTGTGGCACCGTACGATTCGGTCCGGAGGGGGAAACCTTGTACACCGATAAACTCATCTTT.